The T cell receptor (beta chain) under discussion was sequenced for a study of control samples from healthy donors and cancer patients. Looked up from germline, CDR1 is SGHRS and CDR2 is YFSETQ. The CDR3 runs 16 residues. J gave up 5 bases and V 0 bases, and 6 bases lay outside the gene matches. Only one count was recorded for this clone. The data were produced by immunoSEQ multiplex PCR, yet TCRdb's version contains in-frame clones alone and is incomplete. This sample yields about 170,000 clones, of which just under 95% are seen a single time; approximately 4% belongs to the top ten. The TCR was taken from a woman between 55 and 75 years old in good health. The chain is built from TRBV5-1 and TRBJ2-7; TRBD1 agrees at 12 bases. The sequenced sample consisted of blood. The CDR3 DNA reads TGCGCCAGCAGCTTGGGGGACAGGGGGCGGTGGAACGAGCAGTACTTC. Amino acids: CASSLGDRGRWNEQYF.